One sample yielded the 32 T cell receptor beta chains listed below, sequenced in a study of neoadjuvant anti-PD-1 for oral cavity cancer. Time point specified: after neoadjuvant nivolumab, at surgical resection. Clones were read by immunoSEQ multiplex PCR, and TCRdb kept only the in-frame ones, dropping some. The table includes just under 70,000 clones, roughly 84% detected once. The specimen comprised PBMCs, sampled after nivolumab (anti-PD-1) treatment. Source of these receptors: a person aged 35-80 years with oral cavity squamous cell carcinoma.

The chain couples TRBV25-1 to TRBJ1-1; 9 bases line up with TRBD1. The germline V gene has CDR1 MGHDK and CDR2 SYGVNS. The trim removed 5 bases at V and 2 bases at J, leaving 6 bases unmatched. The CDR3 runs 15 residues. The CDR3 DNA follows: TGTGCCAGCAGTTCGGACAGGGGCATAAACACTGAAGCTTTCTTT. Translating gives CASSSDRGINTEAFF.

This chain uses TRBV21-1 with TRBJ2-1; TRBD1 is the table's D call, not checked against the DNA. TRBV21-1 is a pseudogene locus. The CDR3 extends over 16 amino acids. CDR3 in DNA: TGTGCCAGCAGCAAAAGGTTGCAGGGATCCTACAATGAGCAGTTCTTC. It is translated as CASSKRLQGSYNEQFF.

This clone occurred once. The chain has TRBV11-2 and TRBJ2-1, with D perhaps matching TRBD2 (6 bases). The ends were cut back, 5 bases at V and 4 bases at J, with 12 bases in the middle. The CDR3 contains 14 residues. Germline V lookup: CDR1 SGHAT, CDR2 FQNNGV. This chain's CDR3 is CASSPERAYNEQFF. The CDR3 DNA reads TGTGCCAGCAGCCCAGAGCGGGCTTACAATGAGCAGTTCTTC. The whole variable domain, remainder taken from reference TRBV11-2 and TRBJ2-1, is EAGVAQSPRYKIIEKRQSVAFWCNPISGHATLYWYQQILGQGPKLLIQFQNNGVVDDSQLPKDRFSAERLKGVDSTLKIQPAKLEDSAVYLCASSPERAYNEQFFGPGTRLTVL.

The chain uses TRBV6-5 and TRBJ1-1, with D hard to call. V lost 10 bases to trimming and J lost 2 bases, with 8 bases between them. Germline V gene data show CDR1 as MNHEY and CDR2 as SVGAGI. The CDR3 runs to 11 residues. CDR3 nucleotides: TGTGCCACAGGACCCAACACTGAAGCTTTCTTT. Amino acids: CATGPNTEAFF.

The rearrangement joins TRBV27 to TRBJ1-1; weak D call: TRBD1 (5 bases). Germline values: CDR1 MNHEY, CDR2 SMNVEV (reference sequence). This CDR3 comprises 16 residues. V lost 3 bases and J 1 base, leaving 15 bases between the germline ends. CDR3 in DNA: TGTGCCAGCAGTTTCGAATTGATTGGGGGGAACACTGAAGCTTTCTTT. This encodes CASSFELIGGNTEAFF.

This clone was seen a handful of times. V gene TRBV4-2 combines with J gene TRBJ1-2; D unresolved. V gave up 0 bases and J gave up 5 bases, with 7 bases separating them. CDR1 and CDR2 from the germline V gene are LGHNA and YNFKEQ. The CDR3 runs to 13 residues. CDR3 protein: CASSQDEEYGYTF. The CDR3 DNA reads TGTGCCAGCAGCCAAGATGAAGAATATGGCTACACCTTC.

This clone was counted between two and nine times. The V gene is TRBV9, the J gene TRBJ2-1; TRBD2 agrees at 15 bases. The length of the CDR3 is 16 residues. With V trimmed by 1 base and J by 10 bases, 6 bases remained unmatched. Germline V lookup: CDR1 SGDLS, CDR2 YYNGEE. The CDR3 sequence: CASSVTGLAGGREQFF. CDR3 bases: TGTGCCAGCAGCGTAACCGGACTAGCGGGAGGGCGGGAGCAGTTCTTC.

The chain couples TRBV11-2 to TRBJ2-7; TRBD2 agrees at 11 bases. CDR3 length equals 16 residues. Per germline, CDR1 SGHAT and CDR2 FQNNGV. V lost 1 base, J lost 2 bases, and 4 bases stayed unmatched. CDR3 in amino acids: CASSLVIAGGPYEQYF. CDR3 coding DNA: TGTGCCAGCAGCTTAGTTATAGCGGGAGGGCCCTACGAGCAGTACTTC. Using reference TRBV11-2 and TRBJ2-7 for the parts outside the CDR3, the full variable domain is EAGVAQSPRYKIIEKRQSVAFWCNPISGHATLYWYQQILGQGPKLLIQFQNNGVVDDSQLPKDRFSAERLKGVDSTLKIQPAKLEDSAVYLCASSLVIAGGPYEQYFGPGTRLTVT.

This sequence joins TRBV11-2 and TRBJ2-1, with a weak D call TRBD2 (5 bases). The CDR3 sequence is 11 residues long. V shed 5 bases and J shed 9 bases, with 8 bases lying between them. Germline CDR1 SGHAT, CDR2 FQNNGV. CDR3 sequence: CASSPGVEQFF. The CDR3 DNA reads as TGTGCCAGCAGCCCCGGGGTTGAGCAGTTCTTC. Variable domain in full (rest from reference TRBV11-2 and TRBJ2-1): EAGVAQSPRYKIIEKRQSVAFWCNPISGHATLYWYQQILGQGPKLLIQFQNNGVVDDSQLPKDRFSAERLKGVDSTLKIQPAKLEDSAVYLCASSPGVEQFFGPGTRLTVL.

This clone appeared a single time. The gene calls are TRBV5-1 and TRBJ1-2, with D uncertain. The CDR3 sequence is 14 residues long. Per germline, CDR1 SGHRS and CDR2 YFSETQ. Trimming pared 2 bases from V and 9 bases from J, leaving 17 bases between. CDR3 nucleotide sequence: TGCGCCAGCAGCTTAGGTGGGGATCCATCAAGCTACACCTTC. Its translation: CASSLGGDPSSYTF.

The rearrangement links TRBV19 to TRBJ1-5; D remains ambiguous. The germline CDR1 and CDR2 sequences are LNHDA and SQIVND (reference sequence). The length of the CDR3 is 13 residues. The V and J ends lost 6 bases and 4 bases respectively, with 10 bases between them. DNA of the CDR3: TGTGCCAGTAGCGATGTGACAAATCAGCCCCAGCATTTT. This sequence encodes CASSDVTNQPQHF.

The rearrangement uses TRBV25-1 and TRBJ1-2; D unresolved. Trimming cost V 4 bases and J 8 bases, with 11 bases left between them. Germline-derived CDR1 and CDR2 are MGHDK and SYGVNS. The CDR3 contains 12 residues. CDR3 coding DNA: TGTGCCAGCAGTGTAAACGGTCCGGGCTACACCTTC. It codes for CASSVNGPGYTF.

The V gene is TRBV11-3, the J gene TRBJ2-3; 12 bases map to TRBD1. Germline CDR1 reads SGHNT; CDR2 reads YENEEA. This CDR3 is 17 amino acids long. The V gene end was trimmed by 5 bases and the J gene end by 6 bases; junction bases not matched to a gene: 12. The CDR3 bases are TGTGCCAGCAGCCTAGGGGCGGGACAGGGGGCTGCCGATACGCAGTATTTT. It specifies CASSLGAGQGAADTQYF. The full variable domain, completed using reference TRBV11-3 and TRBJ2-3, is EAGVVQSPRYKIIEKKQPVAFWCNPISGHNTLYWYLQNLGQGPELLIRYENEEAVDDSQLPKDRFSAERLKGVDSTLKIQPAELGDSAVYLCASSLGAGQGAADTQYFGPGTRLTVL.

CDR3 loop: CASSRWSSYEQYF. The CDR3 nucleotides read TGTGCCAGCAGTCGTTGGAGCTCCTACGAGCAGTACTTC. The chain carries TRBV5-6 and TRBJ2-7; D call uncertain. V was trimmed by 5 bases and J by 0 bases, leaving 9 bases between them. CDR3 length: 13 residues. Germline V gives CDR1 SGHDT, CDR2 YYEEEE.

This chain links TRBV5-1 with TRBJ1-4; D gene unclear. The CDR3 extends over 18 amino acids. Germline CDR1 reads SGHRS; CDR2 reads YFSETQ. Trimming stripped 3 bases from V and 0 bases from J, with 18 bases between. The CDR3 sequence: CASSSNLVGFSTNEKLFF. Written as DNA, the CDR3 is TGCGCCAGCAGCTCAAACCTCGTCGGGTTTTCAACTAATGAAAAACTGTTTTTT. Full variable domain (rest looked up from reference TRBV5-1 and TRBJ1-4): KAGVTQTPRYLIKTRGQQVTLSCSPISGHRSVSWYQQTPGQGLQFLFEYFSETQRNKGNFPGRFSGRQFSNSRSEMNVSTLELGDSALYLCASSSNLVGFSTNEKLFFGSGTQLSVL.

The V call is TRBV6-5, the J call TRBJ2-7, with D maybe TRBD1 (6 bases). Trimming cost V 7 bases and J 5 bases, with 21 bases left between them. Germline values: CDR1 MNHEY, CDR2 SVGAGI. The CDR3 has 15 amino acids. The CDR3 DNA follows: TGTGCCAGCACCTTATCTGGTACAGGGAGCAACGAGCAGTACTTC. Protein sequence: CASTLSGTGSNEQYF.

V and J are TRBV19 and TRBJ2-7, with D tentatively TRBD2 (6 bases). Germline V gene sequence: CDR1 LNHDA, CDR2 SQIVND (reference sequence). This CDR3 has 17 amino acids. Trimming cost V 2 bases and J 2 bases, with 19 bases left between them. The CDR3 DNA reads TGTGCCAGTAGTATATACGGGAGTTCTTCATCTACCTACGAGCAGTACTTC. Protein product: CASSIYGSSSSTYEQYF.

The chain uses TRBV7-3 and TRBJ2-2, with D tentatively TRBD2 (6 bases). The CDR3 has 15 amino acids. Germline CDR1 SGHTA, CDR2 FQGTGA. Trimming removed 5 bases from V and 1 base from J, with 11 bases in between. CDR3 loop: CASSQLGLNTGELFF. As DNA, the CDR3 is TGTGCCAGCAGCCAATTGGGACTGAACACCGGGGAGCTGTTTTTT.

The chain carries TRBV7-6 and TRBJ2-2; either TRBD1 or TRBD2 may supply D (5 bases each). CDR1 is SGHVS, CDR2 FNYEAQ, per germline. V lost 0 bases to trimming and J lost 4 bases, with 9 bases between them. This CDR3 spans 15 amino acids. The CDR3 coding sequence is TGTGCCAGCAGCTTAGCGGGACGGGGCACCGGGGAGCTGTTTTTT. Translating gives CASSLAGRGTGELFF.

The J gene is TRBJ1-3, the V gene TRBV7-8, with no clear D. Germline CDR1 and CDR2: SGHVS and FQNEAQ. The CDR3 covers 18 residues. Trimming took 3 bases from V and 0 from J, leaving 18 bases between them. The CDR3 bases are TGTGCCAGCAGCTTTACCTCCCAGGCGGGCGACTCTGGAAACACCATATATTTT. Translating it yields CASSFTSQAGDSGNTIYF. The whole variable domain, filled in from reference TRBV7-8 and TRBJ1-3, reads GAGVSQSPRYKVAKRGQDVALRCDPISGHVSLFWYQQALGQGPEFLTYFQNEAQLDKSGLPSDRFFAERPEGSVSTLKIQRTQQEDSAVYLCASSFTSQAGDSGNTIYFGEGSWLTVV.

This clone was picked up one time. The chain employs TRBV5-5 and TRBJ2-7, with 7 bases matching TRBD1. CDR1 and CDR2 (germline): SGHKS, YYEKEE (reference sequence). This CDR3 is 15 amino acids long. Trimming took 4 bases from V and 7 from J; bases not matched to a gene: 14. DNA for the CDR3: TGTGCCAGCAGCGCCTCGGGGACAGCCGTGGGGGAGCAGTACTTC. Its translation: CASSASGTAVGEQYF.

This clone turned up a few times. The rearrangement joins TRBV5-1 to TRBJ1-1; no reliable D call. CDR1 and CDR2 from the germline V gene are SGHRS and YFSETQ. The CDR3 covers 11 residues. Trimming cost V 3 bases and J 8 bases, with 8 bases left between them. This CDR3 reads CASSSGREAFF. The CDR3 DNA reads TGCGCCAGCAGCTCCGGACGCGAAGCTTTCTTT.

This chain links TRBV2 with TRBJ2-1; perhaps TRBD2 as D (5 bases). V was cut by 6 bases and J by 5 bases, with 11 bases left in between. This CDR3 contains 13 residues. Germline lookup yields CDR1 SNHLY and CDR2 FYNNEI. CDR3 in DNA: TGTGCCAGCAGCGTTACTAGAAACAATGAGCAGTTCTTC. It encodes CASSVTRNNEQFF.

On this clone itself: Relative to the germline gene, one junction end is altered; a read error may explain this. The rearrangement joins TRBV25-1 to TRBJ2-2; TRBD2 matches at 13 bases. CDR1 is MGHDK, CDR2 SYGVNS, per germline. The CDR3 covers 15 residues. In DNA form, the CDR3 reads TGTGCCAGCTCGGGACTAGCGGGGAACACCGGGAAGCTGTTTTTT. Amino acids: CASSGLAGNTGKLFF. The full variable domain, rest sourced from reference TRBV25-1 and TRBJ2-2, is EADIYQTPRYLVIGTGKKITLECSQTMGHDKMYWYQQDPGMELHLIHYSYGVNSTEKGDLSSESTVSRIRTEHFPLTLESARPSHTSQYLCASSGLAGNTGKLFFGEGSRLTVL.

The rearrangement links TRBV27 to TRBJ1-5; TRBD1 agrees at 7 bases. CDR1 is MNHEY, CDR2 SMNVEV, per germline (reference sequence). V was clipped by 2 bases and J by 4 bases; unmatched bases: 5. CDR3 length: 15 residues. CDR3: CASSLIQGGNQPQHF. CDR3 DNA sequence: TGTGCCAGCAGTTTAATCCAGGGGGGAAATCAGCCCCAGCATTTT.

The V call is TRBV2, the J call TRBJ1-2, with TRBD1 matching over 7 bases. In germline, CDR1 is SNHLY, CDR2 FYNNEI. The CDR3 has 13 residues. Trimming cost V 9 bases and J 2 bases; bases outside gene matches: 6. DNA of the CDR3: TGTGCCAGAAGGGACAGCCCAAACTATGGCTACACCTTC. It yields the protein CARRDSPNYGYTF.

The CDR3 nucleotides read TGTGCCTGGACCCACCCACAGCGGGAGGGCGCTGAGCAGTTCTTC. It encodes CAWTHPQREGAEQFF. The V and J genes are TRBV30 and TRBJ2-1; the match to TRBD2 covers 10 bases. Germline assignment: CDR1 GTSNPN and CDR2 SVGIG (reference sequence). The CDR3 has 15 amino acids. Unmatched junction bases numbered 12, after V lost 4 bases and J lost 9 bases.

V is TRBV28 and J is TRBJ2-1, with D perhaps TRBD1 (6 bases). The V gene's germline CDR1 is MDHEN and CDR2 SYDVKM. With 5 bases removed from V and 8 bases from J, the gap between germline ends came to 16 bases. The CDR3 length is 14 residues. The CDR3 DNA reads as TGTGCCAGCAGTGACCTTAACAGGGAATATGAGCAGTTCTTC. Its translation is CASSDLNREYEQFF.

This chain connects TRBV29-1 to TRBJ2-3; D not certain. CDR1 SQVTM and CDR2 ANQGSEA come from the germline V gene. V dropped 5 bases and J dropped 4 bases, with 10 bases sitting between them. The CDR3 covers 12 residues. As DNA, the CDR3 is TGCAGCGTTAGAGGTGCCGCAGATACGCAGTATTTT. Its translation is CSVRGAADTQYF.

The V gene is TRBV18, the J gene TRBJ1-2, with 9 bases aligning to TRBD1. CDR1 is KGHSH, CDR2 LQKENI, per germline. Trimming cost V 3 bases and J 4 bases; bases outside gene matches: 9. The CDR3 runs to 16 residues. The CDR3, as DNA: TGTGCCAGCTCACCCGGGGACAGGGTGGATCTCTATGGCTACACCTTC. Protein product: CASSPGDRVDLYGYTF.

A note on this clone: A junction boundary mismatches the germline segment, possibly from a read error. This chain joins TRBV5-5 and TRBJ2-2; 7 bases are shared with TRBD2. CDR1 is SGHKS, CDR2 YYEKEE, per germline (reference sequence). The CDR3 consists of 16 residues. The CDR3 reads CASSFIGGSVAGELFF. The CDR3, as DNA: TGTGCCAGCAGCTTTATTGGCGGGAGTGTGGCCGGGGAGTTGTTTTTT.

The V call is TRBV11-2, the J call TRBJ1-1; no definite D call. This CDR3 comprises 14 residues. The germline V and J ends were trimmed by 2 bases and 4 bases, with 11 bases remaining between them. The germline V gene encodes CDR1 SGHAT and CDR2 FQNNGV. The CDR3 DNA follows: TGTGCCAGCAGCTTAAGGGCCTCGGGCACTGAAGCTTTCTTT. The encoded protein is CASSLRASGTEAFF.